What follows are 29 T cell receptor beta chains derived from one specimen sequenced in a study of blood T cell repertoires in COVID-19. The assay was immunoSEQ multiplex PCR, and TCRdb's table has in-frame clones only and misses some. The repertoire holds some 220,000 clones, with around 89% as singletons. Sequenced sample: PBMCs or T cells enriched from blood (not recorded which). The source of these receptors is a woman aged 18 to 35 in a cohort exposed to, infected with or recovered from COVID-19 (not recorded which).

The chain uses TRBV15 and TRBJ1-4; D may be TRBD1 (6 bases). The V end lost 0 bases, the J end lost 5 bases, and 13 bases lay between the germline ends. The germline CDR1 and CDR2 sequences are LNHNV and YYDKDF (reference sequence). The CDR3 has 16 amino acids. The CDR3 DNA follows: TGTGCCACCAGCAGAGATCTTGGGGGGGGCAATGAAAAACTGTTTTTT. This translates into CATSRDLGGGNEKLFF.

The chain has TRBV6-5 and TRBJ2-7, with D perhaps matching TRBD1 (5 bases). V lost 0 bases and J lost 3, with 12 bases in between. CDR1 and CDR2 from the germline V gene are MNHEY and SVGAGI. CDR3 length: 15 amino acids. CDR3 bases: TGTGCCAGCAGTTACTCGAAAGGGGTCGGCTACGAGCAGTACTTC. Encoded protein: CASSYSKGVGYEQYF.

The chain employs TRBV2 and TRBJ2-1; D remains unclear. The V and J ends lost 8 bases and 0 bases respectively, with 20 bases between them. The CDR3 has 17 residues. Germline V gene lookup returns CDR1 SNHLY and CDR2 FYNNEI. The CDR3 loop reads CASATSRFPFSYNEQFF. DNA for the CDR3: TGTGCCAGCGCGACATCTCGGTTTCCCTTCTCCTACAATGAGCAGTTCTTC.

The chain uses TRBV7-8 and TRBJ2-7; 10 nucleotides align to TRBD2. Looked up from germline, CDR1 is SGHVS and CDR2 is FQNEAQ. V shed 5 bases and J 4 bases; nucleotides not matched to a gene: 11. The CDR3 totals 16 residues. CDR3 coding DNA: TGTGCCAGCAGCCGAGGACTAGCGGTCATGGGATACGAGCAGTACTTC. Translated: CASSRGLAVMGYEQYF. Complete variable domain (other parts from reference TRBV7-8 and TRBJ2-7): GAGVSQSPRYKVAKRGQDVALRCDPISGHVSLFWYQQALGQGPEFLTYFQNEAQLDKSGLPSDRFFAERPEGSVSTLKIQRTQQEDSAVYLCASSRGLAVMGYEQYFGPGTRLTVT.

This clone appeared once. This chain joins TRBV6-5 and TRBJ2-2; D is perhaps TRBD1 (5 bases). This CDR3 contains 12 residues. V lost 7 bases and J 6 bases, leaving 9 bases between the germline ends. Germline lookup yields CDR1 MNHEY and CDR2 SVGAGI. The chain's CDR3 is CASTPGPGELFF. Written as DNA, the CDR3 is TGTGCCAGCACTCCAGGGCCCGGGGAGCTGTTTTTT.

The chain employs TRBV5-1 and TRBJ2-1; TRBD1 agrees at 8 bases. This CDR3 spans 15 amino acids. Germline CDR1 is SGHRS and CDR2 is YFSETQ. The junction had 13 bases not matched to a gene; V was cut back by 4 bases and J by 10 bases. CDR3: CASSPDRVQVKEQFF. CDR3 nucleotides: TGCGCCAGCAGCCCGGACAGGGTTCAGGTTAAGGAGCAGTTCTTC. Together with reference TRBV5-1 and TRBJ2-1, the CDR3 gives the full variable domain: KAGVTQTPRYLIKTRGQQVTLSCSPISGHRSVSWYQQTPGQGLQFLFEYFSETQRNKGNFPGRFSGRQFSNSRSEMNVSTLELGDSALYLCASSPDRVQVKEQFFGPGTRLTVL.

This chain joins TRBV10-3 and TRBJ1-1; a weak D match, TRBD1 (5 bases). CDR1 ENHRY and CDR2 SYGVKD come from the germline V gene. The CDR3 is 14 residues long. The V gene lost 3 bases and the J gene lost 1 base, with 9 bases spanning the gap. The DNA for the CDR3 is TGTGCCATCAGTGAAACACAGGCGAACACTGAAGCTTTCTTT. Its translation is CAISETQANTEAFF.

The chain is built from TRBV6-2 or TRBV6-3 and TRBJ2-3; the match to TRBD2 covers 11 bases. Germline V gene sequence: CDR1 MNHEY, CDR2 SVGEGT. V shed 5 bases and J 4 bases; nucleotides not matched to a gene: 11. This CDR3 has 17 residues. The DNA of the CDR3 is TGTGCCAGCAGTCAGCTACTAGCGGGAGTTTTTCCAGATACGCAGTATTTT. Amino acids: CASSQLLAGVFPDTQYF.

The rearrangement links TRBV4-1 to TRBJ1-1; D remains ambiguous. The V gene's germline CDR1 is MGHRA and CDR2 YSYEKL. This CDR3 has 15 amino acids. V shed 1 base and J shed 6 bases, with 15 bases lying between them. CDR3 in DNA: TGCGCCAGCAGCCAAGGAAGAGGGAGGGAGCCTGAAGCTTTCTTT. It is translated as CASSQGRGREPEAFF.

The chain recombines TRBV28 with TRBJ2-1; 12 nucleotides match TRBD2. From germline, CDR1 is MDHEN and CDR2 SYDVKM. The CDR3 has 15 residues. The ends lost 4 bases at V and 9 bases at J; junction bases unmatched: 7. The CDR3 region has the DNA TGTGCCAGCAGTTCTAGCGGGGGGGCCATGGGTGAGCAGTTCTTC. Translation gives CASSSSGGAMGEQFF.

This clone occurred once. The gene calls are TRBV10-2 and TRBJ2-1, with TRBD1 identical over 7 bases. The CDR3 length is 15 residues. Trimming took 1 base from V and 2 from J; bases not matched to a gene: 2. Germline assignment: CDR1 WSHSY and CDR2 SAAADI. CDR3 protein: CASSEFRGTYNEQFF. The CDR3 DNA reads TGCGCCAGCAGTGAGTTCAGGGGGACCTACAATGAGCAGTTCTTC.

The genes are TRBV4-2 and TRBJ1-2, with a possible D match to TRBD1 (5 bases). Germline CDR1 is LGHNA and CDR2 is YNFKEQ. The V end was cut by 4 bases, the J end by 6 bases, with 18 bases between. CDR3 length equals 15 residues. CDR3 coding DNA: TGTGCCAGCAGCCGCGCCCCGGGTCCAGGGAATGGCTACACCTTC. Translation: CASSRAPGPGNGYTF.

The chain has TRBV5-1 and TRBJ1-3; 7 bases map to TRBD1. With 4 bases clipped from V and 0 bases from J, the junction kept 4 bases outside the gene matches. Germline loops: CDR1 SGHRS, CDR2 YFSETQ. This CDR3 is built from 15 residues. CDR3 sequence (DNA): TGCGCCAGCAGCCTGGGACAGTTCTCTGGAAACACCATATATTTT. Protein sequence: CASSLGQFSGNTIYF. Full variable domain (remainder filled in from reference TRBV5-1 and TRBJ1-3): KAGVTQTPRYLIKTRGQQVTLSCSPISGHRSVSWYQQTPGQGLQFLFEYFSETQRNKGNFPGRFSGRQFSNSRSEMNVSTLELGDSALYLCASSLGQFSGNTIYFGEGSWLTVV.

The chain joins TRBV12-2 to TRBJ2-7; TRBD2 is the table's D call and was not checked against the DNA. TRBV12-2 is an annotated pseudogene. The CDR3 consists of 16 residues. Here the CDR3 reads CASRLAVRGGQDEQYF. For the CDR3, the DNA is TGTGCAAGTCGCTTAGCAGTGAGGGGGGGCCAAGACGAGCAGTACTTC.

The J gene is TRBJ2-3, the V gene TRBV18; TRBD1 matches 7 bases. J lost 0 bases, V lost 5 bases, and 11 bases had no gene match. Germline-derived CDR1 and CDR2 are KGHSH and LQKENI. CDR3 size: 17 residues. CDR3 coding DNA: TGTGCCAGCTCATTCCTCCAGGACAGGCAGAGCACAGATACGCAGTATTTT. Translating it yields CASSFLQDRQSTDTQYF.

The chain has TRBV3-1 (or the pseudogene TRBV3-2) and TRBJ1-1; 7 bases agree with TRBD1. Germline CDR1 and CDR2: LGHDT and YNNKEL (reference sequence). V trimming: 4 bases; J trimming: 7 bases; junction bases outside the gene matches: 6. This CDR3 region has 13 residues. The CDR3 DNA reads as TGTGCCAGCAGCCCCCGAGGGGGCGGTGAAGCTTTCTTT. This translates into CASSPRGGGEAFF.

The J gene is TRBJ2-5, the V gene TRBV9; 9 nucleotides match TRBD2. V was clipped by 3 bases and J by 5 bases; unmatched bases: 8. CDR3 size: 15 residues. Per germline, CDR1 SGDLS and CDR2 YYNGEE. The CDR3 DNA is TGTGCCAGCAGCGCAGGTAGCGGGAGTTGGGAGACCCAGTACTTC. Translated, it gives CASSAGSGSWETQYF.

The chain is built from TRBV28 and TRBJ2-7, with 12 bases that match TRBD2. V was clipped by 4 bases and J by 7 bases; unmatched bases: 8. The CDR3 spans 15 residues. Germline assignment: CDR1 MDHEN and CDR2 SYDVKM. The CDR3 DNA reads TGTGCCAGCAGTTCGGCTAGCGGGAGGGCCGGGGAGCAGTACTTC. Protein sequence: CASSSASGRAGEQYF.

The chain recombines TRBV7-6 with TRBJ1-2, with 7 bases lining up with TRBD1. Germline CDR1 SGHVS, CDR2 FNYEAQ. V gave up 2 bases and J gave up 7 bases; unmatched junction bases: 4. The CDR3 has 13 residues. This CDR3 is CASSLRGLGGYTF. CDR3 in DNA: TGTGCCAGCAGCTTAAGGGGGCTGGGTGGCTACACCTTC.

This chain connects TRBV4-1 to TRBJ1-6; the D gene is possibly TRBD1 (5 bases). Germline values: CDR1 MGHRA, CDR2 YSYEKL. The CDR3 contains 16 residues. V was trimmed by 1 base and J by 4 bases, leaving 11 bases between them. The CDR3 protein is CASSQGQPGYNSPLHF. The CDR3 region has the DNA TGCGCCAGCAGCCAAGGACAGCCCGGATATAATTCACCCCTCCACTTT.

Only one count was recorded for this clone. V gene TRBV6-2 or TRBV6-3 combines with J gene TRBJ2-7; 11 bases align to TRBD2. J was trimmed by 4 bases and V by 6 bases; bases with no gene match: 11. Germline V lookup: CDR1 MNHEY, CDR2 SVGEGT. This CDR3 spans 16 amino acids. In nucleotides, the CDR3 is TGTGCCAGCAGCCCTCTGACTAGCGGGGACACTTACGAGCAGTACTTC. Its translation is CASSPLTSGDTYEQYF.

This clone was observed a single time. The chain joins TRBV27 to TRBJ2-1; D not certain. The CDR3 has 14 residues. The V and J ends lost 3 bases and 5 bases respectively, with 11 bases between them. Germline loops: CDR1 MNHEY, CDR2 SMNVEV (reference sequence). CDR3 amino acids: CASSLIVGHNEQFF. The CDR3 DNA sequence: TGTGCCAGCAGTTTGATTGTGGGCCACAATGAGCAGTTCTTC.

The chain recombines TRBV7-2 with TRBJ2-1; 7 positions match TRBD2. CDR3 size: 13 residues. The trim removed 1 base at V and 15 bases at J, leaving 9 bases unmatched. CDR1 and CDR2 from the germline V gene are SGHTA and FQGNSA. The CDR3 nucleotides read TGTGCCAGCAGCTTAGAGGTGGGAGGGTTTTTGTTCTTC. Amino acids: CASSLEVGGFLFF.

The V and J genes are TRBV27 and TRBJ2-2; tentative D call: TRBD2 (6 bases). Germline V lookup: CDR1 MNHEY, CDR2 SMNVEV (reference sequence). With 8 bases removed from V and 3 bases from J, the gap between germline ends came to 10 bases. CDR3 size: 13 residues. The CDR3 nucleotides read TGTGCCAGCGCTCGGGGGTACACCGGGGAGCTGTTTTTT. Translating it yields CASARGYTGELFF.

For this clone: Other nucleotide sequences from this sample produce the same CDR3. This chain connects TRBV12-3 or TRBV12-4 to TRBJ1-1, with unresolved D. The CDR3 is 12 amino acids. V lost 6 bases, J lost 0 bases, and 5 bases lay in between. The CDR3 loop is CASREMNTEAFF. CDR3 nucleotides: TGTGCCAGCAGAGAGATGAACACTGAAGCTTTCTTT.

This chain links TRBV6-2 or TRBV6-3 with TRBJ2-1; 9 bases align to TRBD2. V shed 2 bases, J shed 12 bases, and the junction held 2 bases outside the gene matches. Germline CDR1 and CDR2: MNHEY and SVGEGT. The CDR3 is 12 residues long. The chain's CDR3 is CASSYGAGGQFF. CDR3 nucleotides: TGTGCCAGCAGTTACGGAGCGGGAGGGCAGTTCTTC.

The V call is TRBV28, the J call TRBJ1-6; TRBD1 agrees at 8 bases. The CDR3 is 15 residues long. V shed 6 bases, J shed 7 bases, and the junction held 8 bases outside the gene matches. Germline V gives CDR1 MDHEN, CDR2 SYDVKM. The CDR3 region has the DNA TGTGCCAGCAGCGCCCCCACAGGGGGAAATTCACCCCTCCACTTT. Residues: CASSAPTGGNSPLHF.

The chain carries TRBV30 and TRBJ2-3, with 9 bases fitting TRBD1. CDR1 is GTSNPN and CDR2 is SVGIG in the germline V gene (reference sequence). The CDR3 runs to 16 residues. With 2 bases clipped from V and 0 bases from J, the junction kept 6 bases outside the gene matches. CDR3 sequence reads: CAWSLGQGISTDTQYF. CDR3 DNA sequence: TGTGCCTGGAGTTTGGGACAGGGTATTAGCACAGATACGCAGTATTTT.

The chain uses TRBV5-6 and TRBJ2-7; D might be TRBD1 (7 bases). CDR1 and CDR2 (germline): SGHDT, YYEEEE. With 4 bases removed from V and 7 bases from J, the gap between germline ends came to 18 bases. This CDR3 comprises 14 residues. CDR3 bases: TGTGCCAGCAGCGCGACAGGGAGGCTTTGGGAGCAGTACTTC. Its protein is CASSATGRLWEQYF.